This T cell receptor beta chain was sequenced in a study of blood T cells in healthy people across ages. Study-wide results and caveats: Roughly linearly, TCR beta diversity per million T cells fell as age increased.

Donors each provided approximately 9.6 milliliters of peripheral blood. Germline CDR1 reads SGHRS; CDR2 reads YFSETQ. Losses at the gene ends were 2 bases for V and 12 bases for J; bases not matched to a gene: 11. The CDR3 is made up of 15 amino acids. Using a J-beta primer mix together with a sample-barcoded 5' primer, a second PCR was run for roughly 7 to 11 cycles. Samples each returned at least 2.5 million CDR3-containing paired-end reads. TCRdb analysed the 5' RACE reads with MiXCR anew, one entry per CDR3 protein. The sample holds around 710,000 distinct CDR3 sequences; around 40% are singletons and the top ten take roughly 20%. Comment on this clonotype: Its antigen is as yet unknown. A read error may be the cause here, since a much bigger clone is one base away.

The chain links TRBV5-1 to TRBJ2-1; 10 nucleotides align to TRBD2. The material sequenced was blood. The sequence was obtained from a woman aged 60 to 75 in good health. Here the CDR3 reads CASSFSLAGEGVQFF. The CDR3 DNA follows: TGCGCCAGCAGCTTCAGCCTAGCGGGAGAGGGTGTGCAGTTCTTC.